The clone carrying this TCR beta chain was counted ten times or more. Its antigen remains unknown. This sample was included in a study of T-cell memory formation after mild COVID-19. Whole-study results and caveats: The CD4+ clones that contracted clustered mainly within CM and EM, and the CD8+ clones concentrated in EMRA.

TCRdb reanalysed the 5' RACE reads using MiXCR and keeps one entry per CDR3 protein. The table lists tens of thousands of distinct CDR3 sequences, 8% to 10% of them singletons. The germline gives CDR1 SEHNR, CDR2 FQNEAQ (reference sequence). The CDR3 runs 14 residues. Trimming shortened V by 0 bases and J by 6 bases, and 12 bases separated the two germline ends. The sequencing input was PBMCs or a T cell subset sorted from them (not recorded which). The chain uses TRBV7-9 and TRBJ2-7; no firm D call. This receptor was taken from a man aged 18-30 years who had mild COVID-19 (a few samples of this study predate the infection). Cell type and time point are not known. In DNA, the CDR3 is TGTGCCAGCAGCTTAGCGGGGATCCCTTTCGAGCAGTACTTC. Encoded protein: CASSLAGIPFEQYF.